This T cell receptor beta chain was obtained from a study of response to subunit inactivated influenza vaccine (dated by TCRdb to the late 2010s). Context from the whole study: Deep quantitative T cell receptor repertoire profiling was used in the study to track responses to a trivalent subunit inactivated influenza vaccine.

The germline V gene supplies CDR1 LGHNA and CDR2 YSLEER. The CDR3 spans 17 residues, from the cysteine through the phenylalanine. Kept here is only the CDR3 DNA, which spans 51 bases and is read in frame from base 1. The germline V end is reduced by 0 bases and the J end by 4 bases; junction bases left unmatched: 5. This clonotype was observed at least ten times. Which antigen it targets is not known. Qualities for individual bases were not recorded, and no much larger clone is one base off. Libraries were prepared through RT-PCR. Sequencing instrument: Illumina HiSeq 2500. Using fastp trimming at Q25 and MiXCR clonotype assembly, TCRdb reanalyzed the public sequencing data and kept in-frame beta chains. Entries that share a CDR3 protein sequence are merged under the most common genes and DNA. The sample table holds about 160,000 distinct CDR3 sequences, of which 9.5% to 12% were seen once. The ten largest clones add up to around 40% of the sample.

Study-wide findings and limitations: According to the authors, only a limited number of new T cells may be recruited by each seasonal influenza vaccination.

Sequences were derived from CD8+ T cells sorted from PBMCs, sampled around 25 months after vaccination. The source is a man between 50 and 75 years old who received an inactivated influenza vaccine. Donor details come from another sample of the same person, matched by shared clones. Recombination connected TRBV4-3 to TRBJ2-5; TRBD2 matches 13 bases in the middle. The CDR3 region: CASSQETSGGLGETQYF. The bases are TGCGCCAGCAGCCAAGAGACTAGCGGGGGGTTGGGAGAGACCCAGTACTTC.